The T cell receptor (beta chain) under discussion was sequenced for a study of tissue T cells after allogeneic stem cell transplantation. The germline gives CDR1 NNHNN, CDR2 SYGAGS (reference sequence). The ends were cut back, 0 bases at V and 4 bases at J, with 7 bases in the middle. The CDR3 contains 14 residues. Indicated time point: mouse harvest day 7 after allogeneic transplant. Mouse grafts combined 10^7 T-cell-depleted bone marrow cells with 10^6 splenic CD5+ T cells. B6 (H2b) cells into BALB/c (H2d) mice; tissues taken at day 7 or 14. Study-wide results and caveats: Few T cell clones were shared across patients, but motif clusters showed tissue-specific shared signatures. Which tissue TCRs were alloreactive or antigen-specific was not determined. Some clones might be persisting host cells. Blood and spleen captured only part of the tissue TCR repertoire.

Sequencing used immunoSEQ multiplex PCR; TCRdb keeps in-frame clones, though not all of them. The repertoire holds around 10,000 clones, with around two fifths as singletons. To note about this clone: Antigen unknown. The gene names here belong to mouse. The read terminates 1 residue ahead of where the CDR3 ends, so the germline J gene completes it.

This sequence joins TRBV13-2 and TRBJ2-2; possibly TRBD1 for D (5 bases). The sample was skin. The TCR sequence derives from a female BALB/c mouse given C57BL/6 T cells with graft-versus-host disease after an allogeneic hematopoietic cell transplant. The part of the CDR3 DNA that was read is TGTGCCAGCGGTGATGCAAGGGGCACCGGGCAGCTCTAC. The encoded protein is CASGDARGTGQLY. The entire CDR3 reads CASGDARGTGQLYF.